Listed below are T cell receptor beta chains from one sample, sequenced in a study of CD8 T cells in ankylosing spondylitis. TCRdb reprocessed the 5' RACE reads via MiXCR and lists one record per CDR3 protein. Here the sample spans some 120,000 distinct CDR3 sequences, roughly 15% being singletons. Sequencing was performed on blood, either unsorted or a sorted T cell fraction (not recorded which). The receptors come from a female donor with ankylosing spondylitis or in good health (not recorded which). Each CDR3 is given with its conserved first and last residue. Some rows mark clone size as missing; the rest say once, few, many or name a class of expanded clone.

cdr3_aa: CASSYSGQNEQFF
j_call: TRBJ2-1
v_call: TRBV6-6
clone_size: NA

cdr3_aa: CSARGDYDFYEQYF
j_call: TRBJ2-7
v_call: TRBV20-1
clone_size: NA

cdr3_aa: CSASRLGQGSAEAFF
j_call: TRBJ1-1
v_call: TRBV20-1
clone_size: medium-sized

cdr3_aa: CSAREGATSYEQYF
j_call: TRBJ2-7
v_call: TRBV20-1
clone_size: many

cdr3_aa: CSVLPDRANTEAFF
j_call: TRBJ1-1
v_call: TRBV29-1
clone_size: NA

cdr3_aa: CASSYTQGYNYGYTF
j_call: TRBJ1-2
v_call: TRBV6-5
clone_size: many

cdr3_aa: CATSRDQIDGFYGYTF
j_call: TRBJ1-2
v_call: TRBV15
clone_size: many

cdr3_aa: CASSLGPSQGYQPQHF
j_call: TRBJ1-5
v_call: TRBV7-2
clone_size: many

cdr3_aa: CASSVDGPGSPLHF
j_call: TRBJ1-6
v_call: TRBV9
clone_size: many

cdr3_aa: CASRNRGDTGELFF
j_call: TRBJ2-2
v_call: TRBV2
clone_size: NA

cdr3_aa: CASSLAGGQGETQYF
j_call: TRBJ2-5
v_call: TRBV5-1
clone_size: NA

cdr3_aa: CASSIWRGEGEQYF
j_call: TRBJ2-7
v_call: TRBV19
clone_size: NA

cdr3_aa: CASSFAALSSKEQYF
j_call: TRBJ2-7
v_call: TRBV12-3/TRBV12-4
clone_size: many

cdr3_aa: CASSTGGGAGEQYF
j_call: TRBJ2-7
v_call: TRBV5-1
clone_size: many

cdr3_aa: CASSLASGYYNEQFF
j_call: TRBJ2-1
v_call: TRBV5-1
clone_size: few

cdr3_aa: CASGMTSGYNEQFF
j_call: TRBJ2-1
v_call: TRBV5-1
clone_size: NA

cdr3_aa: CSAGPGSEKLFF
j_call: TRBJ1-4
v_call: TRBV20-1
clone_size: many

cdr3_aa: CASSYAGGKGTDTQYF
j_call: TRBJ2-3
v_call: TRBV6-5
clone_size: few

cdr3_aa: CASSFSTGRAFF
j_call: TRBJ1-1
v_call: TRBV7-2
clone_size: many

cdr3_aa: CASRQSMPNEKLFF
j_call: TRBJ1-4
v_call: TRBV12-3/TRBV12-4
clone_size: NA

cdr3_aa: CASSQEGQANTEAFF
j_call: TRBJ1-1
v_call: TRBV4-1
clone_size: few

cdr3_aa: CASSSSTADTQYF
j_call: TRBJ2-3
v_call: TRBV11-2
clone_size: NA

cdr3_aa: CASSQGPDRNNEQFF
j_call: TRBJ2-1
v_call: TRBV3-1
clone_size: once

cdr3_aa: CASSVVMNTEAFF
j_call: TRBJ1-1
v_call: TRBV27
clone_size: many

cdr3_aa: CSAPGGQLYNEQFF
j_call: TRBJ2-1
v_call: TRBV20-1
clone_size: many

cdr3_aa: CASSPIQEAQYF
j_call: TRBJ2-5
v_call: TRBV18
clone_size: NA

cdr3_aa: CSAREGPVNEAFF
j_call: TRBJ1-1
v_call: TRBV20-1
clone_size: many

cdr3_aa: CSAPDREAYNEQFF
j_call: TRBJ2-1
v_call: TRBV29-1
clone_size: NA

cdr3_aa: CASSLGGPSNNEQFF
j_call: TRBJ2-1
v_call: TRBV7-3
clone_size: many

cdr3_aa: CASSGDRGRLNTEAFF
j_call: TRBJ1-1
v_call: TRBV5-6
clone_size: NA

cdr3_aa: CASSFARHYEQYF
j_call: TRBJ2-7
v_call: TRBV12-3/TRBV12-4
clone_size: NA

cdr3_aa: CASSGATSPNEQFF
j_call: TRBJ2-1
v_call: TRBV2
clone_size: NA

cdr3_aa: CASSPAGWDHNEQFF
j_call: TRBJ2-1
v_call: TRBV5-1
clone_size: few

cdr3_aa: CASSLSLPGRGTGELFF
j_call: TRBJ2-2
v_call: TRBV7-9
clone_size: many

cdr3_aa: CASTLGDRINYGYTF
j_call: TRBJ1-2
v_call: TRBV12-3/TRBV12-4
clone_size: few

cdr3_aa: CASSRRGQYQETQYF
j_call: TRBJ2-5
v_call: TRBV5-1
clone_size: NA